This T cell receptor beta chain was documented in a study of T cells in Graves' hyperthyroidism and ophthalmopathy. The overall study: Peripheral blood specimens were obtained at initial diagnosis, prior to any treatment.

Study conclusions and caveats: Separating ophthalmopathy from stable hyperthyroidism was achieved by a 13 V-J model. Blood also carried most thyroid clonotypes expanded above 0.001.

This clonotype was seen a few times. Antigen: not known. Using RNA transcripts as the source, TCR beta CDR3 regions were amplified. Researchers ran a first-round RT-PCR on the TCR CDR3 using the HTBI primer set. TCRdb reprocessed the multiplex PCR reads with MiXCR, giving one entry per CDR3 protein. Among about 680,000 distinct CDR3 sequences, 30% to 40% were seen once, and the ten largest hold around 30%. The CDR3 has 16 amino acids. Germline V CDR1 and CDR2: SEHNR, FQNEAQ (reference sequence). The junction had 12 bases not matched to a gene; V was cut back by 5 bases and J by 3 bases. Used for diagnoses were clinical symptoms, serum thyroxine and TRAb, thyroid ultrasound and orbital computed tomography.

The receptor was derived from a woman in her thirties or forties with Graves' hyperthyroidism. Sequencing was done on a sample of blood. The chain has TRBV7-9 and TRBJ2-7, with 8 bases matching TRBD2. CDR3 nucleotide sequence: TGTGCCAGCAGCCCATCCGGACTAGCCCCAGGCTACGAGCAGTACTTC. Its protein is CASSPSGLAPGYEQYF.